This section outlines one TCR beta chain sequence together with its context. This CDR3 is 14 amino acids long. Germline CDR1 and CDR2: SGHRS and YFSETQ. Trimming took 0 bases from V and 6 from J, leaving 13 bases between them. The record originates from a study of shared clonotypes between healthy human individuals. Tens of millions of PBMCs were counted before genomic DNA extraction. The assay was run at deep level. It was across several immunoSEQ plates that each subset's genomic DNA was evenly split. Original processing notes: In the immunoSEQ data, sequences were junction-only and lacked quality scores, so filtering differed. TCRdb's table, derived via immunoSEQ multiplex PCR, lists solely in-frame clones and lacks some. D and trimming come from the DNA, and the V and J calls and clone size come from that table. The sample carries fewer than 600,000 clones, just over 75% recorded once.

The source of this sequence is a woman between 35 and 50 years old in good health. Some clones in this sample may be carry-over from other donors' samples. The chain has TRBV5-1 and TRBJ2-7, with D possibly matching TRBD1 (5 bases). The sequenced sample was PBMCs. CDR3 in amino acids: CASSLGRGRGEQYF. In nucleotides, the CDR3 is TGCGCCAGCAGCTTGGGTAGGGGAAGGGGCGAGCAGTACTTC.